This entry concerns a single T cell receptor beta chain. The antigen it recognizes is unknown. Nothing much larger sits one base from this clone, and base qualities are not available. This entry belongs to a study of T cell responses to AZD1222 COVID-19 vaccine (dated by TCRdb to the early 2020s). With respect to the entire study: Because spike-specific TCR depth and breadth did not differ between the two schedules, AZD1222 recipients who got a second dose at roughly 4 weeks were pooled with those who got a second dose at roughly 12 weeks. TCR sequencing was performed for 230 to 250 trial participants, of whom about 200 were given two doses of AZD1222 and 26 were given two doses of MenACWY control vaccine. Enrollment into the trials was organized by age into subgroups of 18-55, 56-69 and 70-plus years, and those subgroups contained roughly 150, 30 and 60 TCR-sequenced participants, respectively. Here is what the overall study found, with its caveats: The 56-69-year group was small, and its depth increase did not reach significance, likely because of low power. Because no day 14 peak-response samples were available, the repertoires could be characterized only after the peak T cell response. Nearly half of unique spike-specific TCRs reportedly recognized epitopes outside regions mutated in the B.1.351 and B.1.1.7 variants. The whole spike protein was spanned by vaccine-associated CD4 TCRs, and dominant responses were seen in regions 160-218 and 743-854. Conclusions about previously exposed vaccinees are limited, since just five or six AZD1222 recipients were seropositive for SARS-CoV-2 at baseline. Most participants were white British and females outnumbered males, and the authors suggested that clonal diversity may have been underestimated. After two AZD1222 doses, both the breadth and the depth of spike-specific TCRs were significantly higher than at day 0 and than in MenACWY recipients.

The CDR3 regions of human TCRbeta chains were analyzed by immunosequencing. The source study handled its data this way. TCRs in the repertoires were compared against a reference library of SARS-CoV-2-specific TCRs that had been generated with the MIRA antigen-specificity platform. Breadth meant the fraction of unique TCRs that were SARS-CoV-2-associated, whereas depth meant the fraction of total T cells that were SARS-CoV-2-associated. Using the MIRA data, each spike-specific TCR was assigned both to the spike region to which the TCR was reactive and to a CD4 or CD8 class. Log10-transformed breadth and depth values were compared by one-way ANOVA with Sidak's multiple comparisons tests. TCRdb holds this immuneACCESS table with in-frame rearrangements only. Some clones are missing; in checked studies, unresolved V genes explain under half, and the rest has no known cause. Clone size and V and J calls were adopted from that table, with D and trimming inferred from the DNA. The sample table holds fewer than 150,000 clones, of which approximately 85% were seen once. The ten largest clones represent approximately 8% of the sample.

Trimming takes 0 bases off V and 3 bases off J; junction bases not matched to a gene: 5. Measured from the cysteine to the phenylalanine, the CDR3 is 16 residues long. Solely the CDR3 DNA is kept, with 48 bases framed from the first base. The germline V gene sets CDR1 to SGDLS and CDR2 to YYNGEE. Sample time point, as interpreted from the label and publication: baseline before first vaccination. The vaccinee samples were drawn from two UK trials, COV001 and COV002, one of which was a single-blind randomized controlled phase 2/3 trial testing AZD1222 (ChAdOx1 nCoV-19) in healthy adults. For TCRbeta chain sequencing, PBMC samples were collected from trial participants at day 0 and at day 28 after the second dose.

This chain joins TRBV9 to TRBJ2-5; TRBD2 aligns with 10 central bases. This clonotype was sampled from an adult in good health. This sample comprised peripheral blood, obtained on day 0 of AZD1222 vaccination. This receptor carries the CDR3 CASSVASGRWEETQYF. The DNA reads TGTGCCAGCAGCGTAGCTAGCGGGAGATGGGAAGAGACCCAGTACTTC. Outside the CDR3, residues come from the reference TRBV9 and TRBJ2-5 proteins, so the full variable domain is: DSGVTQTPKHLITATGQRVTLRCSPRSGDLSVYWYQQSLDQGLQFLIQYYNGEERAKGNILERFSAQQFPDLHSELNLSSLELGDSALYFCASSVASGRWEETQYFGPGTRLLVL.